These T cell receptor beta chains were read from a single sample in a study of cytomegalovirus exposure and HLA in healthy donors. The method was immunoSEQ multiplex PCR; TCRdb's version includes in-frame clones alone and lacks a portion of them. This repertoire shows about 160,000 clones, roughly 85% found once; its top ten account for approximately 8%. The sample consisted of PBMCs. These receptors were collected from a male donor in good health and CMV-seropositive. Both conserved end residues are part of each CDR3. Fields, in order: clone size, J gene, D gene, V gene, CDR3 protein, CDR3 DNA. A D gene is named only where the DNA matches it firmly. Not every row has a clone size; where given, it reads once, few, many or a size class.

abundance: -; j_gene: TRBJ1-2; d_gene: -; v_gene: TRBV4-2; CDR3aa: CASSQDWRAGYGYTF; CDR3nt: TGTGCCAGCAGCCAAGATTGGAGGGCTGGCTATGGCTACACCTTC
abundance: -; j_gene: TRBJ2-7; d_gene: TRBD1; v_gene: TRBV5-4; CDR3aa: CASSLTGEPYEQYF; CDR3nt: TGTGCCAGCAGCTTAACAGGGGAACCCTACGAGCAGTACTTC
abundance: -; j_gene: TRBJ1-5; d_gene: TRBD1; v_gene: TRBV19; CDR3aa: CASSMERGHQPQHF; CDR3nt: TGTGCCAGTAGTATGGAAAGGGGGCATCAGCCCCAGCATTTT
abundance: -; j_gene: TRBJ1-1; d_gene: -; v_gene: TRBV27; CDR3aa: CASSLRRTDNTEAFF; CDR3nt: TGTGCCAGCAGTTTACGTAGGACAGATAACACTGAAGCTTTCTTT
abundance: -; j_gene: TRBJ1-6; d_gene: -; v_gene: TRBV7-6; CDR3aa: CASSLGQNNSPLHF; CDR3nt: TGTGCCAGCAGCTTAGGACAGAATAATTCACCCCTCCACTTT
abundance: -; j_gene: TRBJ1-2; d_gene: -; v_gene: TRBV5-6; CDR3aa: CASSEDNTFYGYTF; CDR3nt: TGTGCCAGCAGCGAGGACAATACCTTCTATGGCTACACCTTC
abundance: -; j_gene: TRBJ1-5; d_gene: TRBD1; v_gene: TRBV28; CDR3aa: CASIPGGSNQPQHF; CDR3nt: TGTGCCAGCATCCCAGGGGGGAGCAATCAGCCCCAGCATTTT
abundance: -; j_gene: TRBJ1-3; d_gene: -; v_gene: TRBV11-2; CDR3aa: CASSLAFGNTIYF; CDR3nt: TGTGCCAGCAGCTTAGCATTCGGAAACACCATATATTTT
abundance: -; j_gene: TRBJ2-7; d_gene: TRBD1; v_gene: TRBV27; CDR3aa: CASSLQGQGPYEQYF; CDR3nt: TGTGCCAGCAGTCTCCAAGGACAGGGACCCTACGAGCAGTACTTC
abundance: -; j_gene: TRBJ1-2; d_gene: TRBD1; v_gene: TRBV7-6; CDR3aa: CASSSRQGVGYGYTF; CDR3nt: TGTGCCAGCAGCTCTCGACAGGGGGTGGGCTATGGCTACACCTTC
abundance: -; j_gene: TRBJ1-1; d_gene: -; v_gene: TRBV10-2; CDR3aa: CASSLRLGNTEAFF; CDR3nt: TGCGCCAGCAGTCTCAGGTTGGGGAACACTGAAGCTTTCTTT
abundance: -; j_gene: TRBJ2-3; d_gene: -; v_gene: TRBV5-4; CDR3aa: CASSLGGMPDTQYF; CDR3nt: TGTGCCAGCAGCTTGGGAGGAATGCCAGATACGCAGTATTTT
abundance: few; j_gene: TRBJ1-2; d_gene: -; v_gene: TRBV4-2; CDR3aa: CASSLESGYTF; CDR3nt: TGTGCCAGCAGCCTGGAGTCTGGCTACACCTTC
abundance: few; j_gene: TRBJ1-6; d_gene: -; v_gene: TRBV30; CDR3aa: CAWNRGQNNSPLHF; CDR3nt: TGTGCCTGGAATCGCGGGCAGAATAATTCACCCCTCCACTTT
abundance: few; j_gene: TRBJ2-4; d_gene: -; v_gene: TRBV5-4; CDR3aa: CASSTGPENIQYF; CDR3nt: TGTGCCAGCAGCACAGGGCCGGAAAACATTCAGTACTTC
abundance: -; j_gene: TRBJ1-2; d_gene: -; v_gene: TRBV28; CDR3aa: CASGPAAGSYTF; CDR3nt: TGTGCCAGCGGGCCCGCGGCGGGGAGCTACACCTTC
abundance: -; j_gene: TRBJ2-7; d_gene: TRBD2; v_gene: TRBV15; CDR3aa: CATSSLEGTNPYEQYF; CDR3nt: TGTGCCACCAGCAGTTTAGAGGGGACTAACCCCTACGAGCAGTACTTC
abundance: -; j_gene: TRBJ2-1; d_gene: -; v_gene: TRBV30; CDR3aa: CAWTRSSHEQFF; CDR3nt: TGTGCCTGGACGAGATCTTCCCACGAGCAGTTCTTC
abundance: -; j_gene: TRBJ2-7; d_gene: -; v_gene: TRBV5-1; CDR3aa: CASSLGQGNVDEQYF; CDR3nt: TGCGCCAGCAGCTTGGGGCAGGGAAATGTCGACGAGCAGTACTTC
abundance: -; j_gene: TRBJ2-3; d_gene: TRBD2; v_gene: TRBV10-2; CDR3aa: CASSASGGADTQYF; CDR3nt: TGCGCCAGCAGTGCGAGCGGGGGGGCCGATACGCAGTATTTT
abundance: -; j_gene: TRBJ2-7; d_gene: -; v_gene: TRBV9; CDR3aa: CASSSPIGGGEEQYF; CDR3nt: TGTGCCAGCAGCTCTCCCATAGGAGGGGGGGAAGAGCAGTACTTC
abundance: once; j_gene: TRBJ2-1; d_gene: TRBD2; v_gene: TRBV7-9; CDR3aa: CSSSLRGVFNEQFF; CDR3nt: TGTTCCAGCAGCTTGCGGGGGGTCTTCAATGAGCAGTTCTTC
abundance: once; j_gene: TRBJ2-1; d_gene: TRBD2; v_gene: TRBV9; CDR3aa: CASSVSASGYNEQFF; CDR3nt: TGTGCCAGCAGCGTATCGGCTAGCGGATACAATGAGCAGTTCTTC
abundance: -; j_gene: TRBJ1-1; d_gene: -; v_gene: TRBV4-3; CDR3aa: CASSQDFRGPTEAFF; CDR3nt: TGCGCCAGCAGCCAAGACTTCAGGGGACCCACTGAAGCTTTCTTT
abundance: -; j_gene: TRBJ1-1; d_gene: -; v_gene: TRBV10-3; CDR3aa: CAINNLQGPTEAFF; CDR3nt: TGTGCCATCAACAATTTACAGGGCCCCACTGAAGCTTTCTTT
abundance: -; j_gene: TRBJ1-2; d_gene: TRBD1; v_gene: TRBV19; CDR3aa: CASSIAGGLRGYTF; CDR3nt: TGTGCCAGTAGTATTGCAGGGGGCTTAAGGGGCTACACCTTC
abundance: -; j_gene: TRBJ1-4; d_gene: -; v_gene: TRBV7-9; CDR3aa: CASSPTADSYNEKLFF; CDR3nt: TGTGCCAGCAGCCCCACTGCCGACAGTTATAATGAAAAACTGTTTTTT
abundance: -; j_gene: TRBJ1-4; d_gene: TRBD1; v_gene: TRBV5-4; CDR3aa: CASSLGRQGLNEKLFF; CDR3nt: TGTGCCAGCAGCTTGGGACGACAGGGGCTTAATGAAAAACTGTTTTTT
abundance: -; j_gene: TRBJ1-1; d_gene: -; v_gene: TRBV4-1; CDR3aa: CASSLRGQKKNTEAFF; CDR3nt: TGCGCCAGCAGCCTCCGTGGACAAAAAAAGAACACTGAAGCTTTCTTT
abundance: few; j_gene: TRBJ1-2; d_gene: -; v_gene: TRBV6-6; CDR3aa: CASTNSYGYTF; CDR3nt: TGTGCCAGCACCAACTCCTATGGCTACACCTTC
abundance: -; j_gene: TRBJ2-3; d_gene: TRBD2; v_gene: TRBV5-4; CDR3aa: CASSTGLAIGTADTQYF; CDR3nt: TGTGCCAGCAGCACGGGACTAGCTATCGGGACGGCGGATACGCAGTATTTT
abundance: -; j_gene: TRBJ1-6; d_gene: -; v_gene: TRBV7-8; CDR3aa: CASSLPLGVRDSPLHF; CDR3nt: TGTGCCAGCAGCTTGCCCTTAGGAGTTCGGGATTCACCCCTCCACTTT
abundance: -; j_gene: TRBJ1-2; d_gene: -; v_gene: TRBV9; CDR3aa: CASSLGGPNSNYGYTF; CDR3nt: TGTGCCAGCAGCCTGGGGGGGCCGAACTCCAACTATGGCTACACCTTC
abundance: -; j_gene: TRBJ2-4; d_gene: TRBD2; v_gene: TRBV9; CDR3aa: CASSSGEGLAAF; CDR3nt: TGTGCCAGCAGCTCGGGGGAAGGACTAGCGGCCTTC
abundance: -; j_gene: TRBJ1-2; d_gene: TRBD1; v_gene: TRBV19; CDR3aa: CASRGQGNYGYTF; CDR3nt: TGTGCCAGTAGAGGACAGGGGAACTATGGCTACACCTTC
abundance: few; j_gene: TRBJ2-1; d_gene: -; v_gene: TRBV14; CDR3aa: CASSPVTGDYNEQFF; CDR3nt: TGTGCCAGCAGCCCCGTGACGGGGGACTACAATGAGCAGTTCTTC
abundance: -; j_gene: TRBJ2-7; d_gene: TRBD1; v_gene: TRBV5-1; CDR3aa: CASSLGTGGASHEQYF; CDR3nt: TGCGCCAGCAGCTTGGGGACAGGGGGCGCGTCCCACGAGCAGTACTTC
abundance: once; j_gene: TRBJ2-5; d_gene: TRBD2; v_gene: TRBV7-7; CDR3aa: CASSFGSGGSGTQYF; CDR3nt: TGTGCCAGCAGCTTCGGGTCTGGCGGGAGTGGGACCCAGTACTTC
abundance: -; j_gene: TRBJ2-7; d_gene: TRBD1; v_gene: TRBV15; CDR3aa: CATSRARQGYEQYF; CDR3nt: TGTGCCACCAGCAGGGCTCGACAGGGCTACGAGCAGTACTTC
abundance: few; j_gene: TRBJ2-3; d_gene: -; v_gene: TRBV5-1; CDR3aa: CASSLGQNTDTQYF; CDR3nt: TGCGCCAGCAGCTTGGGACAAAACACAGATACGCAGTATTTT
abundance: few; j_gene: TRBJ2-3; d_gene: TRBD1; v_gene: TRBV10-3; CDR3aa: CAIRGDRGEGTDTQYF; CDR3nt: TGTGCCATCAGGGGAGACAGGGGCGAGGGCACAGATACGCAGTATTTT
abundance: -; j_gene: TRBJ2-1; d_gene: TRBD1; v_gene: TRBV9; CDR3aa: CASSVGQGWDEQFF; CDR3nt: TGTGCCAGCAGCGTAGGACAGGGGTGGGATGAGCAGTTCTTC
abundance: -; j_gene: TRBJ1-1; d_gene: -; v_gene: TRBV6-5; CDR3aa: CASSYSILMTEEAFF; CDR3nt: TGTGCCAGCAGTTACTCGATACTAATGACAGAGGAAGCTTTCTTT
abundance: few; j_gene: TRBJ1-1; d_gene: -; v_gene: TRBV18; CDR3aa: CASSRTDSTGTEAFF; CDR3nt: TGTGCCAGCTCACGAACGGACAGTACCGGCACTGAAGCTTTCTTT
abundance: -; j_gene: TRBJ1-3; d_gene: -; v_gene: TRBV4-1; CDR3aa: CASSQGPLSAGNTIYF; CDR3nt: TGCGCCAGCAGCCAAGGCCCCCTTTCGGCTGGAAACACCATATATTTT
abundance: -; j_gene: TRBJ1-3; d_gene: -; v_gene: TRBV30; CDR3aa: CAVDTASGNTIYF; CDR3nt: TGTGCCGTAGACACAGCCTCTGGAAACACCATATATTTT
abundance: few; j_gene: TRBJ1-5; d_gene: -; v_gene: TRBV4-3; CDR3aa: CASSLYRDNYQPQHF; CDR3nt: TGCGCCAGCAGCCTATACCGGGACAACTATCAGCCCCAGCATTTT
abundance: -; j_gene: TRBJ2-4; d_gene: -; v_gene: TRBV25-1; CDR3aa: CASSEYSPGLAKNIQYF; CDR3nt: TGTGCCAGCAGTGAATATTCCCCAGGGTTAGCCAAAAACATTCAGTACTTC
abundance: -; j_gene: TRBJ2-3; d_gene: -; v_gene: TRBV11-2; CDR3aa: CASSLAEADTQYF; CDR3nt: TGTGCCAGCAGCTTGGCAGAGGCAGATACGCAGTATTTT
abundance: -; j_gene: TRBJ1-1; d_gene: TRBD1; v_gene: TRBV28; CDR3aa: CASGRGGRLTEAFF; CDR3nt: TGTGCCAGCGGAAGAGGGGGCAGGTTGACTGAAGCTTTCTTT
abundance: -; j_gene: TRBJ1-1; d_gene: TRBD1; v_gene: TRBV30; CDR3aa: CALGQGSLANTEAFF; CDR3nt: TGTGCCTTGGGACAGGGGAGTTTGGCGAACACTGAAGCTTTCTTT